What follows describes a single TCR beta chain. This sample stems from a study of blood T cell repertoires in COVID-19. Study-wide context: Researchers got acute and convalescent COVID-19 samples from the United States, Italy and Spain. PBMCs, B-cell-depleted T cells, or T cells provided the cDNA or gDNA that made up the material.

Those enrolled in Seattle joined during active infection and were followed longitudinally afterward. Germline CDR1 reads SGHNT; CDR2 reads YENEEA. The CDR3 spans 14 residues. Deletions cut 3 bases from V and 7 bases from J, with 16 bases between. In the original workflow: Counts of nucleated cells, estimated from reference gene primer amplification, were obtained. Data came from immunoSEQ multiplex PCR; TCRdb stores just in-frame clones and leaves some out. V, J and clone size were drawn from that table, and D and trimming were deduced from the DNA. The table records 85,000 to 120,000 clones, roughly 89% of them present only once.

The source is a woman aged 45 to 65 with COVID-19, enrolled during active disease. The specimen sequenced was peripheral blood. The chain employs TRBV11-3 and TRBJ2-7; possibly TRBD1 for D (5 bases). CDR3 DNA: TGTGCCAGCAGCTTGACAGCCCTCAGGGTGGAGCAGTACTTC. Residues: CASSLTALRVEQYF.